This TCR beta chain originates from a study of blood T cell repertoires in COVID-19 (TCRdb year 2020). With respect to the entire study: Collaborator samples came from the United States, Italy and Spain and covered acute and convalescent phases of COVID-19. The prospective study material was composed of cDNA or gDNA derived from T cells, B-cell-depleted T cells, or PBMCs. The dataset comprised deeply sampled blood TCRbeta repertoires from subjects exposed to, actively infected with, or recovered from COVID-19. The repertoires were released in a freely available public database meant as a resource for research on the immune response to SARS-CoV-2. The samples were drawn from the first 160 participants of the ongoing ImmuneRACE study and from some 1,300 subjects provided by 6 global collaborators. The sample metadata nearly always contained a de-identified subject ID, COVID-19 status, age in years and sex. Where HLA class I and class II types were available, the types were taken from metadata supplied by the sample provider, not from assay-based typing.

The paper's findings and limits, for the study overall: The amount of clinical and demographic metadata varied by source and participant and was provided uncurated.

Points on this clone: There is no known antigen for this receptor. No much larger clone is present one base from it, and per-base qualities are unavailable.

TCRbeta CDR3 regions were amplified from genomic DNA by means of the immunoSEQ Assay, a bias-controlled multiplex PCR. The study's processing was this. Nucleated cell counts per sample were estimated from amplification of reference gene primers within the assay. To quantify the absolute abundance of each unique TCRbeta CDR3 rearrangement, sequence reads were collapsed and filtered. Productive Simpson clonality was computed per sample as the square root of Simpson's diversity index over productive rearrangements. TCRdb retrieved this table from immuneACCESS and kept in-frame rearrangements only. Not all clones are present; in checked studies, unresolved V genes account for under half, and no reason is known for the remainder. V and J calls and clone size are as listed in that table; D and trimming were resolved from the DNA. The table for this sample lists 45,000 or so clones; more than 85% of them were counted only once. Around 4.6% of the sample rests with the top ten.

Whole blood was collected in K2EDTA tubes by collaborating institutions according to the institutions' own protocols. For TCRbeta analysis, collaborator samples were shipped as frozen whole blood, as isolated PBMCs, or as DNA extracted from either sample type. The germline V gene (reference sequence) supplies CDR1 MNHEY and CDR2 SMNVEV. After removal of 5 bases from V and 5 bases from J, the junction retains 14 bases not matched to a gene. The CDR3 contains 16 residues, cysteine and phenylalanine counted. Only the CDR3 region is kept as DNA, spanning 48 bases read in frame from base 1. The chain is assembled from TRBV27 and TRBJ1-1, with 7 bases matching TRBD1. This receptor was identified in a man aged 35-49 years with active COVID-19. Specimen: peripheral blood. The sequenced DNA: TGTGCCAGCAGTCCGCTAACAGGGGTGGGAAGAACTGAAGCTTTCTTT. The translation is CASSPLTGVGRTEAFF.